The T cell receptor (beta chain) under discussion was sequenced for a study of beta chain features in type 1 diabetes. As to this clone: What it binds is not known.

Study findings and constraints: Insertion counts at VDJ junctions were lower in type 1 diabetes patients, who also showed more deletions there. Shorter TCRB CDR3s, moderately but significantly so, marked every one of the four CD4+ subsets in Type 1 diabetes patients.

cDNA synthesis used the whole RNA isolate, giving expressed TCRB sequences. Profiling relied on immunoSEQ multiplex PCR, and the TCRdb table lists in-frame clones only, not all of them. The table shows around 250,000 clones, with 14% occurring only once. The sequence was collected from a man aged 30 to 45 with type 1 diabetes. Material: naive CD4+ T cells from blood.

CDR3: CASSQDSGPYEQYF. DNA for the CDR3: TGCGCCAGCAGCCAAGATAGCGGCCCCTACGAGCAGTACTTC. The chain links TRBV4-1 to TRBJ2-7, with D possibly being TRBD2 (6 bases). V dropped 0 bases and J dropped 2 bases, with 8 bases sitting between them. CDR1 and CDR2 from the germline V gene are MGHRA and YSYEKL. There are 14 residues in the CDR3.